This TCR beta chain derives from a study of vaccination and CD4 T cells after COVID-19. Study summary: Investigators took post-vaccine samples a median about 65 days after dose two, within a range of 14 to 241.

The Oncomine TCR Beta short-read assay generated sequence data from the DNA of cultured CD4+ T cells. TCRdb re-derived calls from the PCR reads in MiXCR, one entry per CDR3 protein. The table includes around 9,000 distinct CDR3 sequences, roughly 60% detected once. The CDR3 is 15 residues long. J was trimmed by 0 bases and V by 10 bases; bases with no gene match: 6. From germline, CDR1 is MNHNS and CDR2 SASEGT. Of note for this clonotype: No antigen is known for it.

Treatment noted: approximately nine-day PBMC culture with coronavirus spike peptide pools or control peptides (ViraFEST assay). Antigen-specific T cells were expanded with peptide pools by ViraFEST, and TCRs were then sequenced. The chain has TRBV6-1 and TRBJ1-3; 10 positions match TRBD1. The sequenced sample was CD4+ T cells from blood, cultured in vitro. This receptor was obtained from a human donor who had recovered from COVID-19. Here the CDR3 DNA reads TGTGCCATAACGGGACAGGGGCTCTCTGGAAACACCATATATTTT. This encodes CAITGQGLSGNTIYF.